This T cell receptor beta chain derives from a study of T cells in Graves' hyperthyroidism and ophthalmopathy. The wider study: Pretreatment peripheral blood was obtained at initial diagnosis.

TCR beta CDR3 sequences were amplified from RNA transcripts. The HTBI primer set drove a first-round RT-PCR of the TCR CDR3. Each CDR3 protein is one row after TCRdb ran MiXCR on the multiplex PCR reads. The sample shows roughly 400,000 distinct CDR3 sequences, about 14% of them seen only once. This clonotype was detected many times. The antigen is not known. Trimming left V 4 bases short and J 4 bases short, with 15 bases between. This CDR3 has 15 residues. Germline V gene lookup returns CDR1 SGHRS and CDR2 YFSETQ. The study's findings and limits: The model predicted ophthalmopathy a median around 6 months before onset.

Criteria for exclusion of patients were uncontrolled infection, other autoimmune disease, pregnancy or lactation. The clonotype comes from a middle-aged man with Graves' ophthalmopathy. The material sequenced was blood. This chain joins TRBV5-1 and TRBJ1-3; D is perhaps TRBD1 (6 bases). Here the CDR3 reads CASSELGTTGNTIYF. CDR3 in DNA: TGCGCCAGCAGCGAGTTAGGGACAACGGGAAACACCATATATTTT.